These 2 T cell receptor beta chains were sequenced from one sample in a study of T-cell reconstitution after alpha-beta-depleted transplantation in children. This sample's TCRbeta library carried unique molecular identifier barcodes. TCRdb analysed the PCR reads with MiXCR anew, one entry per CDR3 protein. Seen here are about 610,000 distinct CDR3 sequences, roughly a tenth observed once, and the top ten hold about 4.3%. Specimen: PBMCs from the stem cell graft donor, collected from the stem cell graft. Receptors originate from a human donor who donated a stem cell graft to a child with acute myeloid leukemia.

The chain joins TRBV6-1 to TRBJ2-3; tentative D call: TRBD1 (6 bases). V was shortened by 3 bases and J by 5 bases, with 15 bases between the two germline ends. Germline assignment: CDR1 MNHNS and CDR2 SASEGT. This CDR3 has 15 residues. CDR3 protein: CASSEYRVTGDTQYF. The CDR3 DNA follows: TGTGCCAGCAGTGAGTACAGGGTAACAGGAGATACGCAGTATTTT.

This clonotype occurred a few times. V usage is TRBV9 and J usage is TRBJ1-4, with D unresolved. Germline-derived CDR1 and CDR2 are SGDLS and YYNGEE. The CDR3 covers 14 residues. V dropped 0 bases and J dropped 11 bases, with 14 bases sitting between them. CDR3 coding DNA: TGTGCCAGCAGCGTAGCTGTCAGCCCCGAGAAACTGTTTTTT. Amino acids: CASSVAVSPEKLFF.